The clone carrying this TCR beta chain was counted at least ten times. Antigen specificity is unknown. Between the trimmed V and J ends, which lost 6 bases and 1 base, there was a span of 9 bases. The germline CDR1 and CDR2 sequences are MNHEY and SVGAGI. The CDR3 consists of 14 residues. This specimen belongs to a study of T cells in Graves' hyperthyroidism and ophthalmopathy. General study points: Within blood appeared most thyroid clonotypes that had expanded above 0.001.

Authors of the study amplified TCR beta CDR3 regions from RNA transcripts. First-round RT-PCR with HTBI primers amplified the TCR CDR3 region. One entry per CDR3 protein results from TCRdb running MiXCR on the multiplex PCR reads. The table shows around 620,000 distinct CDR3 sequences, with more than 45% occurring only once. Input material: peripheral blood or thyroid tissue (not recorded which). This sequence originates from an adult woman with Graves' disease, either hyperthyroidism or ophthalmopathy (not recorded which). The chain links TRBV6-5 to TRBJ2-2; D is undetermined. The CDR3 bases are TGTGCCAGCAGGATGGTCCAGAACACCGGGGAGCTGTTTTTT. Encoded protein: CASRMVQNTGELFF.